The source of this T cell receptor (beta chain) is a study of cytomegalovirus exposure and HLA in healthy donors. Points on this clone: Its antigen is currently unknown.

The PCR used 60 Vbeta and 13 Jbeta primers. Some clones are missing from TCRdb's copy, which holds only in-frame ones; the method was immunoSEQ multiplex PCR. The table records under 200,000 clones, around 78% of them present only once. Study outcomes and limitations: From TCR beta sequences, most subjects' HLA-A and HLA-B alleles were reportedly predicted accurately.

Sequences were obtained from PBMCs. The receptor was derived from a man between 40 and 49 years old in good health and CMV-seronegative.

The CDR3 coding sequence is TGTGCCAGTAGTATCTTTAACCAAGAGACCCAGTACTTC. This gives the protein CASSIFNQETQYF. The chain employs TRBV19 and TRBJ2-5, with unresolved D. CDR1 is LNHDA and CDR2 is SQIVND in the germline V gene (reference sequence). Trimming shortened V by 3 bases and J by 0 bases, and 5 bases separated the two germline ends. The CDR3 is 13 residues long. Filled out from reference TRBV19 and TRBJ2-5, the complete variable domain reads DGGITQSPKYLFRKEGQNVTLSCEQNLNHDAMYWYRQDPGQGLRLIYYSQIVNDFQKGDIAEGYSVSREKKESFPLTVTSAQKNPTAFYLCASSIFNQETQYFGPGTRLLVL.